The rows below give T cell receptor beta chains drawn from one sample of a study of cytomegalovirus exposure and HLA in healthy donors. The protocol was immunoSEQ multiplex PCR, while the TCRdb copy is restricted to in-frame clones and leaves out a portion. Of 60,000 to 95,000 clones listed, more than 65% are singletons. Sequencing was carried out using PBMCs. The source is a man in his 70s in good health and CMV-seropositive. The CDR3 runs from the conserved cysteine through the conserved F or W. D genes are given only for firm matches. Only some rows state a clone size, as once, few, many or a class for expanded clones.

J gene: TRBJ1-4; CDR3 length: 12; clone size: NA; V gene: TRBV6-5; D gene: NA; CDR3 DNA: TGTGCCAGCAGCAGGGTTGGTGAAAAACTGTTTTTT; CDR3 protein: CASSRVGEKLFF
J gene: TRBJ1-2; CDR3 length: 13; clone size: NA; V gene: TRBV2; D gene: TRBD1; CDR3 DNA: TGTGCCAGTACCGGGACAGGCCTTTATGGCTACACCTTC; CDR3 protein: CASTGTGLYGYTF
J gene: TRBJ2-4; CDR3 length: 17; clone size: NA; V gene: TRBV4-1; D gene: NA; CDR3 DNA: TGCGCCAGCAGCCCTCCCTCTGGTTACGGAGCCAAAAACATTCAGTACTTC; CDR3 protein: CASSPPSGYGAKNIQYF
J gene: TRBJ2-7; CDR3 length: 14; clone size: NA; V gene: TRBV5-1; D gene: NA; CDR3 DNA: TGCGCCAGCAGCCTCCTGGGCGACCCCTACGAGCAGTACTTC; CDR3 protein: CASSLLGDPYEQYF
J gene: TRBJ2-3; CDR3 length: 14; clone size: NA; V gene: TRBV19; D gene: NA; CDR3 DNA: TGTGCCAGTAGAGCCGGGACAAACACAGATACGCAGTATTTT; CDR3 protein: CASRAGTNTDTQYF
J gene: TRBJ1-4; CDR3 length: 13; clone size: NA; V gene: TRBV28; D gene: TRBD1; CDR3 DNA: TGTGCCAGCATTCCGGGACAGGGTGAAAAACTGTTTTTT; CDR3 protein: CASIPGQGEKLFF
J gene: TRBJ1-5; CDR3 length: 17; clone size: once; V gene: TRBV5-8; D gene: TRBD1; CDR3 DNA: TGTGCCAGCAAACCGGGACAGGGGACCTCGCGCAATCAGCCCCAGCATTTT; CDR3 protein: CASKPGQGTSRNQPQHF
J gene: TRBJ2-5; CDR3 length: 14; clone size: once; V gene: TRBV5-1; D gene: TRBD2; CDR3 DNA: TGCGCCAGCAGCTTGCAAGCGGGAGAAGAGACCCAGTACTTC; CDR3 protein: CASSLQAGEETQYF
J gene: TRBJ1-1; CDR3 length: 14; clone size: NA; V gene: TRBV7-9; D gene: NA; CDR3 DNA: TGTGCCAGCAGCTTATCAGGTCCCAACACTGAAGCTTTCTTT; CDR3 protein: CASSLSGPNTEAFF
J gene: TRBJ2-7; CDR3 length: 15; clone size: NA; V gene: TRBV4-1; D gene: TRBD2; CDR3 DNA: TGCGCCAGCAGCCAAGGGCGGGGGGGCTCCTACGAGCAGTACTTC; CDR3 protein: CASSQGRGGSYEQYF
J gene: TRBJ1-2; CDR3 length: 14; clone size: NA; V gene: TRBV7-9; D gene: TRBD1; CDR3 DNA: TGTGCCAGCAGCTCGTATGACAGGGCCGATGGCTACACCTTC; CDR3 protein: CASSSYDRADGYTF
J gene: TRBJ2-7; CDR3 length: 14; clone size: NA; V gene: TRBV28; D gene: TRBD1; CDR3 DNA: TGTGCCAGCAATTCCCCCGGACAGGGTGACGAGCAGTACTTC; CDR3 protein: CASNSPGQGDEQYF
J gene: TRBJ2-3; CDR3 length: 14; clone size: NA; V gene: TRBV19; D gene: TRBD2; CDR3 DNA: TGTGCCAGTCAACTAGCGGAGGGCACAGATACGCAGTATTTT; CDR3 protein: CASQLAEGTDTQYF
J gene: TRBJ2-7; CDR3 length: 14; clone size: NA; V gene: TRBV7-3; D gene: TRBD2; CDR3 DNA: TGTGCCAGCACCCAAGGACTAGCGGCCTACGAGCAGTACTTC; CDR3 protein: CASTQGLAAYEQYF
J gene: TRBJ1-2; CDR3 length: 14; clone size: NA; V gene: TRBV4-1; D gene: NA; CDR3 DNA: TGCGCCAGCAGCCAACAGGGGACGAACTATGGCTACACCTTC; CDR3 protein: CASSQQGTNYGYTF
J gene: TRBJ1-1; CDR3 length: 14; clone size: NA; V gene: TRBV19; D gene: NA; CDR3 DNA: TGTGCCAGTAGTATAATGGGAGCGAACACTGAAGCTTTCTTT; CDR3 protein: CASSIMGANTEAFF
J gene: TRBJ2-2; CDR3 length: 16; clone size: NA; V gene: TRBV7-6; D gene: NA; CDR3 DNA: TGTGCCAGCAGCTTAGCCCCCGGGTTGGACACCGGGGAGCTGTTTTTT; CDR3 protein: CASSLAPGLDTGELFF
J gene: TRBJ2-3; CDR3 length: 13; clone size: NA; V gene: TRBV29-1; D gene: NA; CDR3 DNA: TGCAGCCTGCCCGGCCCCCGAGGAGATACGCAGTATTTT; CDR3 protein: CSLPGPRGDTQYF
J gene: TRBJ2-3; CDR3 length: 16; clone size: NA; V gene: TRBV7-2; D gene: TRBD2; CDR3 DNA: TGTGCCAGCAGCTTAGCAAGGACTAGCGGGGTCTATACGCAGTATTTT; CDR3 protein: CASSLARTSGVYTQYF
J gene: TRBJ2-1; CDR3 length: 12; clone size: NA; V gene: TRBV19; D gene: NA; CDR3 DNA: TGTGCCAGTAGTATCGAGGTACACGAGCAGTTCTTC; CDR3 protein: CASSIEVHEQFF
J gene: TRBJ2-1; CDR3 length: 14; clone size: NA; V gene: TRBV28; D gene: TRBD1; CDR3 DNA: TGTGCCAGCAGGGGGACAGTAGCCGCCAATGAGCAGTTCTTC; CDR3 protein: CASRGTVAANEQFF
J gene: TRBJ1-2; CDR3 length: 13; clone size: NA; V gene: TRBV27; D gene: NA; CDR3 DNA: TGTGCCAGCAGTTTAGAGGGGAGGGCCGGCTACACCTTC; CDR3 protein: CASSLEGRAGYTF
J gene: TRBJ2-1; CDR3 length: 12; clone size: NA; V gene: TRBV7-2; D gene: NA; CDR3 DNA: TGTGCCAGCAGCAACTACTACAATGAGCAGTTCTTC; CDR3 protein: CASSNYYNEQFF
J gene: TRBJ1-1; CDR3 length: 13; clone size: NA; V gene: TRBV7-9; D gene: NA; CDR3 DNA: TGTGCCAGCAGCTTAATCAAGAACACTGAAGCTTTCTTT; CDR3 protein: CASSLIKNTEAFF
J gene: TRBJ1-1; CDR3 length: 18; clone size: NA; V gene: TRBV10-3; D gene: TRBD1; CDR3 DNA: TGTGCCATCAGTGGCCCCCTCGACAGGGGTGAGGGGTACACTGAAGCTTTCTTT; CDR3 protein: CAISGPLDRGEGYTEAFF
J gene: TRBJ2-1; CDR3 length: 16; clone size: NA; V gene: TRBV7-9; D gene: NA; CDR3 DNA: TGTGCCAGCAGCATGCTTGTAGCGACAACCTACAATGAGCAGTTCTTC; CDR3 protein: CASSMLVATTYNEQFF
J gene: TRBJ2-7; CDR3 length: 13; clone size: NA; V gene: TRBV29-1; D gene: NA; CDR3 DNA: TGCAGCGTTGGGGGGCAGCCCGCCTACGAGCAGTACTTC; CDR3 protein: CSVGGQPAYEQYF
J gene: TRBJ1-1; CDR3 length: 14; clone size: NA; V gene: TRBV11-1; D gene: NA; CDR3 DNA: TGTGCCAGCAACCTCGGACAGTTCGACCGTGAAGCTTTCTTT; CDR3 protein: CASNLGQFDREAFF
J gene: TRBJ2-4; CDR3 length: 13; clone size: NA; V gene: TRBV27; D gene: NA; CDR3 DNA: TGTGCCAGCAGGAACAGGGCACAAAACATTCAGTACTTC; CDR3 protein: CASRNRAQNIQYF
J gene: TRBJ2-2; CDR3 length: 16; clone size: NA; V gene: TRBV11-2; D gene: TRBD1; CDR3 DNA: TGTGCCAGCAGCTCCCTAACCGGGACAGGGGTCGGGGAGCTGTTTTTT; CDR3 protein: CASSSLTGTGVGELFF
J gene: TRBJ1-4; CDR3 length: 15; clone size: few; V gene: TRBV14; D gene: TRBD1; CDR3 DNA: TGTGCCAGCAGCCAAGATCGGACAGGGGGAGACCAACTGTTTTTT; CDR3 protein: CASSQDRTGGDQLFF
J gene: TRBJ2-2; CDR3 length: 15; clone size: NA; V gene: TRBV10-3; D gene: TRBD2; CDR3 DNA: TGTGCCATCAGTTTAGCGGGATGGGACACCGGGGAGCTGTTTTTT; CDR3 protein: CAISLAGWDTGELFF
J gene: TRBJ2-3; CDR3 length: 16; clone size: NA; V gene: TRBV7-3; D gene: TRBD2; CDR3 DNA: TGTGCCAGCAGCTTAACTAGCGGGGGGGCCGCAGATACGCAGTATTTT; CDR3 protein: CASSLTSGGAADTQYF
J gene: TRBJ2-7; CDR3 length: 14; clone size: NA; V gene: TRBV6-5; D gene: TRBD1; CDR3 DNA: TGTGCCAGCAGACCGAGGACAGGTAGCTACGAGCAGTACTTC; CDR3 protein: CASRPRTGSYEQYF
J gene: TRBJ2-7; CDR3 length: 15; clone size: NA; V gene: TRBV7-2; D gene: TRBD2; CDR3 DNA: TGTGCCAGCAGCCCACTTAGCGGGAGGCTGTGGGAGCAGTACTTC; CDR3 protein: CASSPLSGRLWEQYF
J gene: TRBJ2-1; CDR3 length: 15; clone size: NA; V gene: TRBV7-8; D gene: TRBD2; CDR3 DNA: TGTGCCAGCAGCTTTTTAGCGGGAGGAAGCAATGAGCAGTTCTTC; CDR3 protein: CASSFLAGGSNEQFF
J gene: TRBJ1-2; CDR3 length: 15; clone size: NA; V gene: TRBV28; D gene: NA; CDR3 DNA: TGTGCCAGCAGTTCTCCCCAGGCTCCCGGCTATGGCTACACCTTC; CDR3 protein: CASSSPQAPGYGYTF
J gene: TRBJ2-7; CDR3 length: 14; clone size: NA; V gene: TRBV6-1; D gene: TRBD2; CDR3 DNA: TGTGCCAGCACTGGACTAGCGGGAGGATACGAGCAGTACTTC; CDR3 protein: CASTGLAGGYEQYF
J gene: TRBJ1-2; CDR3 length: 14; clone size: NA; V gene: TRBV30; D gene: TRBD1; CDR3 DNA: TGTGCCTGGAGTGTACAGGGGCCCCGCGGTGGCTACACCTTC; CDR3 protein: CAWSVQGPRGGYTF
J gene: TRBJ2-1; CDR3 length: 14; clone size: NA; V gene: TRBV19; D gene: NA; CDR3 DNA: TGTGCCAGTAGGGTACGCGGCCTGTACAATGAGCAGTTCTTC; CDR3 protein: CASRVRGLYNEQFF
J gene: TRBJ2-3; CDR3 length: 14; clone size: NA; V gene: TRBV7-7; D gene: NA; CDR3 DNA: TGTGCTAGCAGCTTACAAGCGGGCACAGATACGCAGTATTTT; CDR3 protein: CASSLQAGTDTQYF
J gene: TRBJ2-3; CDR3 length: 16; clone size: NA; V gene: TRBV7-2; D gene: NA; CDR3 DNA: TGTGCCAGCAGCCGAGGCGTGGGTCTAAGCACAGATACGCAGTATTTT; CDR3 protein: CASSRGVGLSTDTQYF
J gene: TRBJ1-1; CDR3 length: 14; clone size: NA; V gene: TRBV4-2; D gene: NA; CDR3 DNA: TGTGCCAGCAGCCAAGTAGGGGGGAACACTGAAGCTTTCTTT; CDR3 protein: CASSQVGGNTEAFF
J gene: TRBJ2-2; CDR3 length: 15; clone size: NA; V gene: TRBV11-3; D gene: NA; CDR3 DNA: TGTGCCAGCAGCTTGGGGGGGACAGGCGCCGGGGAGCTGTTTTTT; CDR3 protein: CASSLGGTGAGELFF
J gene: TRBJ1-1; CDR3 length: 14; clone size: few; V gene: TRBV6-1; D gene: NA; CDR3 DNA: TGTGCCAGCCGGGACATAAATATGAACACTGAAGCTTTCTTT; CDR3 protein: CASRDINMNTEAFF
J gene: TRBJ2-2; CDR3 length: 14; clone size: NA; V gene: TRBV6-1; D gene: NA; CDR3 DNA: TGTGCCAGCAGTGGTCACACGAACACCGGGGAGCTGTTTTTT; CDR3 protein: CASSGHTNTGELFF
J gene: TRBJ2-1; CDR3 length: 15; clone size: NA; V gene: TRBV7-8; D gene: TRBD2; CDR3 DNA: TGTGCCAGCAGCGGAGCGGGGGGGCCCTCAGTTGAGCAGTTCTTC; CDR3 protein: CASSGAGGPSVEQFF
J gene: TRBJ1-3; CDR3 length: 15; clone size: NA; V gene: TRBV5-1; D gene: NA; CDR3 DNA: TGCGCCAGCAGCCCAAACACCTTCTCTGGAAACACCATATATTTT; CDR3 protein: CASSPNTFSGNTIYF
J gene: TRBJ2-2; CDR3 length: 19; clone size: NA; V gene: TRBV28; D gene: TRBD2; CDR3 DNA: TGTGCCAGCAGTTTATCCCCCCTGGGCGGGGGGGCGAACACCGGGGAGCTGTTTTTT; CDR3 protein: CASSLSPLGGGANTGELFF
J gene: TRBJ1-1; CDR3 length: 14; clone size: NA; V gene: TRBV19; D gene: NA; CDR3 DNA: TGTGCCAGTAGTATTTGGGGCAGGGACACTGAAGCTTTCTTT; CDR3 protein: CASSIWGRDTEAFF
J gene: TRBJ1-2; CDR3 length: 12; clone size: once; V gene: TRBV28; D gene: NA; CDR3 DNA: TGTGCCAGCAGTATGTGGGGGGTGGGCTACACCTTC; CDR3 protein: CASSMWGVGYTF